This T cell receptor (beta chain) emerged from a study of CD8+ T cells in alopecia areata. As regards this clone: At the DNA level, this CDR3 is encoded by other sequences in the same sample as well.

V was pared by 1 base and J by 4 bases, with 5 bases of the junction left unmatched. Germline CDR1 reads LGHNA; CDR2 reads YNFKEQ. This CDR3 has 16 residues. This sample's treatment: oral pan-JAK inhibitor, 5-10 mg twice daily. Sequencing used cDNA as its template, made by extracting RNA and reverse transcribing it. Here immunoSEQ multiplex PCR was the method, and the copy in TCRdb shows in-frame clones only, minus some. The repertoire holds 150,000 to 200,000 clones, with approximately 49% as singletons. V is TRBV4-2 and J is TRBJ2-3, with 10 bases identical to TRBD2. The input for sequencing was CD8+ T cells sorted from blood, taken at roughly week 52, from a patient treated with tofacitinib. The sequence derives from a human donor with alopecia areata. CDR3 loop: CASSQGTSGGADTQYF. The CDR3 nucleotides read TGTGCCAGCAGCCAAGGGACTAGCGGAGGCGCAGATACGCAGTATTTT.